These 5 T cell receptor beta chains share one sample of origin, sequenced in a study of shared clonotypes between healthy human individuals. TCRdb's table, derived via immunoSEQ multiplex PCR, lists solely in-frame clones and lacks some. The table includes about 480,000 clones, approximately 79% detected once. The material sequenced was PBMCs. The receptors originated from a middle-aged woman in good health. Some clones in this sample may be carry-over from other donors' samples.

This clone was recorded once. The rearrangement links TRBV5-1 to TRBJ2-7; 8 bases align to TRBD2. CDR3 length equals 15 residues. Germline lookup yields CDR1 SGHRS and CDR2 YFSETQ. Trimming at V came to 2 bases and at J to 0 bases, leaving 4 bases not matched to a gene. Here the CDR3 DNA reads TGCGCCAGCAGCTTTGATAGCGGGAACTCCTACGAGCAGTACTTC. Amino acids: CASSFDSGNSYEQYF. The full variable domain, with the rest looked up from reference TRBV5-1 and TRBJ2-7, is KAGVTQTPRYLIKTRGQQVTLSCSPISGHRSVSWYQQTPGQGLQFLFEYFSETQRNKGNFPGRFSGRQFSNSRSEMNVSTLELGDSALYLCASSFDSGNSYEQYFGPGTRLTVT.

This clone was seen once. This chain uses TRBV28 with TRBJ1-6; TRBD1 aligns across 8 bases. The CDR3 is 17 residues long. V was clipped by 5 bases and J by 10 bases; unmatched bases: 16. In germline, CDR1 is MDHEN, CDR2 SYDVKM. The CDR3 loop is CASSTDLDRGWGSPLHF. The CDR3 DNA reads TGTGCCAGCAGTACCGACCTCGACAGGGGATGGGGATCACCCCTCCACTTT.

The chain has TRBV27 and TRBJ2-7, with D possibly matching TRBD2 (6 bases). CDR1 is MNHEY and CDR2 is SMNVEV in the germline V gene (reference sequence). This CDR3 comprises 14 residues. Trimming shortened V by 5 bases and J by 0 bases, and 11 bases separated the two germline ends. This chain's CDR3 is CASSARRGSYEQYF. The CDR3 DNA is TGTGCCAGCAGTGCCAGGAGGGGCTCCTACGAGCAGTACTTC.

J is TRBJ2-2 and V is TRBV19; 14 bases align to TRBD2. CDR1 and CDR2 (germline): LNHDA, SQIVND (reference sequence). The CDR3 sequence is 15 residues long. V lost 5 bases to trimming and J lost 8 bases; unmatched junction nucleotides: 4. In nucleotides, the CDR3 is TGTGCCAGTAGTCTGGGACTAGCGGGAGCGGGGGAGCTGTTTTTT. It specifies CASSLGLAGAGELFF.

This clone was observed a handful of times. The genes are TRBV7-2 and TRBJ2-7; D is perhaps TRBD1 (6 bases). Looked up from germline, CDR1 is SGHTA and CDR2 is FQGNSA. The ends were cut back, 0 bases at V and 3 bases at J, with 12 bases in the middle. This CDR3 is 15 amino acids long. CDR3 protein: CASSLAAQGHYEQYF. The CDR3 DNA is TGTGCCAGCAGCTTAGCCGCACAGGGACACTACGAGCAGTACTTC.